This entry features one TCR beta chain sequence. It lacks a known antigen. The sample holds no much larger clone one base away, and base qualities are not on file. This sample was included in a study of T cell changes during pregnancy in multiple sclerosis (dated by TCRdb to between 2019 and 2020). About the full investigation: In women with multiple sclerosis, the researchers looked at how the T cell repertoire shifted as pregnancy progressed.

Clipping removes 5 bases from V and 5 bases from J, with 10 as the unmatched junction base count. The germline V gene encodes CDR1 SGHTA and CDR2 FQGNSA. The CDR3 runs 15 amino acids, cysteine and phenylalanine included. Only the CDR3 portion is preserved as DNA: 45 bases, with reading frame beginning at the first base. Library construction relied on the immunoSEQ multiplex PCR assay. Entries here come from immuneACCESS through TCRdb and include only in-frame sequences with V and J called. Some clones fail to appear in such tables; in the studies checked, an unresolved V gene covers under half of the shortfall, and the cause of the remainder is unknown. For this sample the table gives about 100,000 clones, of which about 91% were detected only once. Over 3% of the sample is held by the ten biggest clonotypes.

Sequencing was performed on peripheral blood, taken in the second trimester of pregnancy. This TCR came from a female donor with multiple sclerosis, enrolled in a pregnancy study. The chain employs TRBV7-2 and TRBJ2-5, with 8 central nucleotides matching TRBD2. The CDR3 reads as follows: CASSIPLAEGETQYF. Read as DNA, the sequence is TGTGCCAGCAGCATACCACTAGCGGAAGGCGAGACCCAGTACTTC. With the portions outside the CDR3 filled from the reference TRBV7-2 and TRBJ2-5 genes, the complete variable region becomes GAGVSQSPSNKVTEKGKDVELRCDPISGHTALYWYRQSLGQGLEFLIYFQGNSAPDKSGLPSDRFSAERTGGSVSTLTIQRTQQEDSAVYLCASSIPLAEGETQYFGPGTRLLVL.